This is a list of T cell receptor beta chains from one sample in a study of control samples from healthy donors and cancer patients. Assay used: immunoSEQ multiplex PCR; TCRdb lists only in-frame clones, some missing. The sample lists around 140,000 clones, roughly 90% occurring once. Sequences were obtained from blood. The receptors here all came from a woman aged 45-65 years in good health. The CDR3 runs from the conserved cysteine through the conserved F or W. Some rows mark clone size as missing; the rest say once, few, many or name a class of expanded clone.

v_call	j_call	clone_size	cdr3_aa
TRBV30	TRBJ1-3	.	CAWTLQGGRNTIYF
TRBV5-6	TRBJ2-1	.	CASSLGQGVASDNEQFF
TRBV3-1/TRBV3-2	TRBJ1-2	.	CASSPDTNYGYTF
TRBV5-8	TRBJ1-2	.	CASSLRAYGYTF
TRBV7-9	TRBJ2-5	.	CASSLLASVETQYF
TRBV5-4	TRBJ1-1	.	CASSFRQGYTEAFF
TRBV10-2	TRBJ2-3	.	CATSDYSAGADTQYF
TRBV30	TRBJ1-6	.	CAWSETGFRSPLHF
TRBV19	TRBJ2-7	.	CASSIEIGLAGESYEQYF
TRBV13	TRBJ1-2	.	CASSLIGQGHGYTF
TRBV5-4	TRBJ1-1	.	CASSLQGGWNTEAFF
TRBV30	TRBJ2-5	.	CAWRAPGGRSWETQYF
TRBV6-5	TRBJ1-1	few	CASSRQGHTEAFF
TRBV18	TRBJ1-2	once	CASRPAGGPGGYTF
TRBV10-3	TRBJ1-3	.	CAITGTGNTIYF
TRBV11-2	TRBJ2-2	.	CASSPGQGRTGELFF
TRBV5-1	TRBJ1-2	.	CASSHTSHYGYTF
TRBV28	TRBJ1-5	.	CASSLSTGGQPQHF
TRBV6-5	TRBJ2-2	.	CASRHRVGATGELFF
TRBV19	TRBJ1-2	.	CASSEGYGYTF
TRBV5-1	TRBJ2-3	once	CASRPLTGLPTDTQYF
TRBV5-1	TRBJ1-4	.	CASSPGATNEKLFF
TRBV20-1	TRBJ2-7	.	CSAHQHYEQYF
TRBV6-5	TRBJ2-2	once	CASSVRVLNTGELFF
TRBV13	TRBJ1-1	.	CASKAYRDRGMNTEAFF
TRBV15	TRBJ2-7	.	CATSIEFSYEQYF
TRBV27	TRBJ1-1	.	CASSLKAANTEAFF
TRBV11-2	TRBJ2-7	once	CASSRGPPGHFYEQYF
TRBV2	TRBJ2-7	.	CASSGRYEQYF
TRBV30	TRBJ2-2	.	CAWNKAANTGELFF
TRBV20-1	TRBJ2-7	.	CSARATGGKYF
TRBV19	TRBJ2-4	.	CASTTSGRAIKNIQYF
TRBV5-8	TRBJ1-6	.	CASSTRQLSYNSPLHF
TRBV15	TRBJ1-4	.	CATSSFNEKLFF
TRBV28	TRBJ2-5	.	CASSPYQTQYF
TRBV6-5	TRBJ1-6	.	CASRGGFPYNSPLHF
TRBV10-3	TRBJ2-7	.	CAISETDYEQYF
TRBV5-1	TRBJ2-3	few	CASSRSTDTQYF
TRBV10-3	TRBJ1-1	few	CAISDRTGAEAFF
TRBV28	TRBJ1-1	.	CASSYLDTEAFF
TRBV5-1	TRBJ1-2	.	CASKETGANYGYTF
TRBV29-1	TRBJ1-2	.	CSVEEGPYGYTF
TRBV5-1	TRBJ2-7	.	CASSLEASSYEQYF